This T cell receptor (beta chain) was sequenced for a study of CD8+ T cells in alopecia areata. About the research overall: Treatment ran 6 to 18 months, with 6 months of follow-up afterward. General study results and limits: Scalp clonality decreased significantly with tofacitinib, and so did expanded CD8+ clones among the top 100. Many expanded lesional clones persisted in scalp and blood during tofacitinib.

Concerning this clone: Its target is unknown.

cDNA serving as the sequencing template came from extracted, reverse transcribed RNA. Clones were read by immunoSEQ multiplex PCR, and TCRdb kept only the in-frame ones, dropping some. The table has approximately 100,000 clones, under 90% seen once. Treatment meaning: oral pan-JAK inhibitor, 5-10 mg twice daily. The CDR3 covers 12 residues. CDR1 SGHDN and CDR2 FVKESK come from the germline V gene. Between the trimmed V and J ends, which lost 0 bases and 7 bases, there was a span of 4 bases. The material was CD8+ T cells sorted from blood, obtained around week 31, from a patient treated with tofacitinib. The chain has TRBV14 and TRBJ1-5; D call uncertain. The TCR was taken from a human donor with alopecia areata. CDR3 sequence: CASSQEGQPQHF. The DNA of the CDR3 is TGTGCCAGCAGCCAAGAGGGACAGCCCCAGCATTTT.